This note documents a single T cell receptor beta chain sequence. This entry belongs to a study of blood T cell repertoires in COVID-19. Study summary: Acute and convalescent COVID-19 samples came from the United States, Italy and Spain. PBMCs, B-cell-depleted T cells, or T cells were the source of the cDNA or gDNA that made up the material.

Per germline, CDR1 SGHTA and CDR2 FQGNSA. Trimming took 3 bases from V and 2 from J, leaving 5 bases between them. The CDR3 runs to 13 residues. As originally analysed: Reference gene primer amplification in the assay estimated nucleated cell counts. Produced via immunoSEQ multiplex PCR; TCRdb's table is partial and in-frame only. From that table come the V and J calls and clone size; the DNA was used to work out D and trimming. The sample yields about 340,000 clones, approximately 89% seen once. The specimen sequenced was peripheral blood. The sequence came from a woman younger than 30 who had recovered from COVID-19. J is TRBJ2-1 and V is TRBV7-2, with D possibly matching TRBD1 (5 bases). Here the CDR3 reads CASSLDTYNEQFF. The CDR3, as DNA: TGTGCCAGCAGCTTGGACACCTACAATGAGCAGTTCTTC.